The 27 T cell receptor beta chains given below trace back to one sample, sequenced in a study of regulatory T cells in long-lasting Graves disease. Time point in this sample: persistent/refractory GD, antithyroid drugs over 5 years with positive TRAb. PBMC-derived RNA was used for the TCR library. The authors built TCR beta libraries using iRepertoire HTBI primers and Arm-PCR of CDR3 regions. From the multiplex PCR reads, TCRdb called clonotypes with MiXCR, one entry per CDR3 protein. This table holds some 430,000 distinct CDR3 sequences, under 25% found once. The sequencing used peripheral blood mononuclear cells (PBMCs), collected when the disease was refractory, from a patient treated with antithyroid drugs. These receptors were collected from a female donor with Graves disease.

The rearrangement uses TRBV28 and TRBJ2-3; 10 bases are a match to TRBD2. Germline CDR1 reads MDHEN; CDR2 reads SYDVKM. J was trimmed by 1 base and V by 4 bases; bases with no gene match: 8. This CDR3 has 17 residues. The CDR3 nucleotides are TGTGCCAGCAGTTCCGGACCTAGCGGGGGACGCACAGATACGCAGTATTTT. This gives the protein CASSSGPSGGRTDTQYF.

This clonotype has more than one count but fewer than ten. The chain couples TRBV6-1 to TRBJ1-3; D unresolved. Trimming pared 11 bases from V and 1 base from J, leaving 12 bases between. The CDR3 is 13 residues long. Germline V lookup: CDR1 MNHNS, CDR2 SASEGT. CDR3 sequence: CAGKRTSGNTIYF. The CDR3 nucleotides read TGTGCCGGAAAAAGAACATCTGGAAACACCATATATTTT.

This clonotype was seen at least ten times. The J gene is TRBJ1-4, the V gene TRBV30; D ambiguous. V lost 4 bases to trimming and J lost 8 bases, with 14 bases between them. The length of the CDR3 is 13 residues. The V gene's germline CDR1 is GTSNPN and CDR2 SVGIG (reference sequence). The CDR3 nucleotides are TGTGCCTGGATGGCATCTGGGCTCGAAAAACTGTTTTTT. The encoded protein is CAWMASGLEKLFF.

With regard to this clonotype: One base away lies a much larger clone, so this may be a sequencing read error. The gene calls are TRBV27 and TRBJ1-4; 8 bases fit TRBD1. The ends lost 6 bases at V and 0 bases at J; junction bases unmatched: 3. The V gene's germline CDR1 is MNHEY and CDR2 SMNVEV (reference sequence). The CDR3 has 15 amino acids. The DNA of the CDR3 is TGTGCCAGCAGGACAGGGGCCGCAACTAATGAAAAACTGTTTTTT. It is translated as CASRTGAATNEKLFF.

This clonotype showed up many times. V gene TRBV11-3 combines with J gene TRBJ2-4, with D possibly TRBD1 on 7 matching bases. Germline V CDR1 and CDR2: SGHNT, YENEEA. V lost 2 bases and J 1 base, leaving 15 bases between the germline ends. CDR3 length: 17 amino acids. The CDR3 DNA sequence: TGTGCCAGCAGCTTAAGGAGGGGGCGCGTGGCCAAAAACATTCAGTACTTC. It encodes CASSLRRGRVAKNIQYF.

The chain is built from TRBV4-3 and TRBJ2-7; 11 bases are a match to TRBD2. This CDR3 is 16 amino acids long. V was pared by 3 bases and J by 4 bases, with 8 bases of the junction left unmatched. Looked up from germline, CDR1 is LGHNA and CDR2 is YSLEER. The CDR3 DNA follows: TGCGCCAGCAGCCAGGGCGGTGGGACTAGCGGATACGAGCAGTACTTC. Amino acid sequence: CASSQGGGTSGYEQYF.

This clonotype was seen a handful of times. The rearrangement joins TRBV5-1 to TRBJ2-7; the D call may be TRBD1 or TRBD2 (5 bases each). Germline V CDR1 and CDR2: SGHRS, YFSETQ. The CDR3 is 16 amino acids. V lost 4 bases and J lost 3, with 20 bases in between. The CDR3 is CASSAMGDRDRYEQYF. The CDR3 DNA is TGCGCCAGCAGCGCCATGGGGGACCGCGATCGCTACGAGCAGTACTTC. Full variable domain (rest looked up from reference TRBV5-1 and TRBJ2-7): KAGVTQTPRYLIKTRGQQVTLSCSPISGHRSVSWYQQTPGQGLQFLFEYFSETQRNKGNFPGRFSGRQFSNSRSEMNVSTLELGDSALYLCASSAMGDRDRYEQYFGPGTRLTVT.

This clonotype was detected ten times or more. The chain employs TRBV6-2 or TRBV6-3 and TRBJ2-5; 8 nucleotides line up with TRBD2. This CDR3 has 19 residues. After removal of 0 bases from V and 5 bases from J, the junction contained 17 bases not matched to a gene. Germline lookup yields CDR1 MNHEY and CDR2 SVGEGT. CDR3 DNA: TGTGCCAGCAGTTACTCGATCGGCATGGTTGGAGCGGGAGTTGAGACCCAGTACTTC. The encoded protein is CASSYSIGMVGAGVETQYF.

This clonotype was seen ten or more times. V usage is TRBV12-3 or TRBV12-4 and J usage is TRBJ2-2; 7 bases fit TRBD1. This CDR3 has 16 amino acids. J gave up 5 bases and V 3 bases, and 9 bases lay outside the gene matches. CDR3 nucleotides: TGTGCCAGCAGTTTTCGGGGACAGACGACAACCGGGGAGCTGTTTTTT. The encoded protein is CASSFRGQTTTGELFF.

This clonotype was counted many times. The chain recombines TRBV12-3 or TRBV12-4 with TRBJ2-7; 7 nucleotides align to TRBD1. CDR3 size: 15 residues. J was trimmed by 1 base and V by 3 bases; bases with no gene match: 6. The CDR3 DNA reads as TGTGCCAGCAGTTTGGGTACAGGGGTGTCCTACGAGCAGTACTTC. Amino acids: CASSLGTGVSYEQYF.

Here the CDR3 reads CSARDSGGATYNEQFF. The CDR3 DNA reads as TGCAGTGCTAGGGATAGCGGGGGGGCAACCTACAATGAGCAGTTCTTC. The rearrangement uses TRBV20-1 and TRBJ2-1, with 11 bases fitting TRBD2. Looked up from germline, CDR1 is DFQATT and CDR2 is SNEGSKA (reference sequence). V shed 3 bases, J shed 2 bases, and the junction held 6 bases outside the gene matches. The CDR3 spans 16 residues.

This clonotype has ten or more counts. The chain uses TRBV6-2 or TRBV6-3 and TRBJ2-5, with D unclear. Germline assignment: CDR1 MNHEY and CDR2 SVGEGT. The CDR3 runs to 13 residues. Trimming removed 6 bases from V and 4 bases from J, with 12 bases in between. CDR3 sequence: CASSPRVGETQYF. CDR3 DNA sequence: TGTGCCAGCAGCCCTAGAGTGGGAGAGACCCAGTACTTC.

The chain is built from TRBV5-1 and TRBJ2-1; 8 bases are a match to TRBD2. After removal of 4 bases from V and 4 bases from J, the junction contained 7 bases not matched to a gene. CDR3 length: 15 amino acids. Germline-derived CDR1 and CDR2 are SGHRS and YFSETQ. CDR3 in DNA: TGCGCCAGCAGCCTTAGCGCGGGGGGATACAATGAGCAGTTCTTC. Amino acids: CASSLSAGGYNEQFF.

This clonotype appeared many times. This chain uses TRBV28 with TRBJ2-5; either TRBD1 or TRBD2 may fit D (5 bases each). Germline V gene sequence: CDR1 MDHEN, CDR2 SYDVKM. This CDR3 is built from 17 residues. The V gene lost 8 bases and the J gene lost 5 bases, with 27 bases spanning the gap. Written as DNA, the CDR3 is TGTGCCAGCCAAGCCTATGGGAGTGTGGGGGAGCGGGAGACCCAGTACTTC. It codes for CASQAYGSVGERETQYF.

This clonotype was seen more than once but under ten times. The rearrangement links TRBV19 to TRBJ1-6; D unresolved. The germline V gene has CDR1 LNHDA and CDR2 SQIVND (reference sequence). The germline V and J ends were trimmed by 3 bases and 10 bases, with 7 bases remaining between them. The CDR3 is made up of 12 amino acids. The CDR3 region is CASSIRDSPLHF. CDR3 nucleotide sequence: TGTGCCAGTAGTATCAGAGACTCACCCCTCCACTTT. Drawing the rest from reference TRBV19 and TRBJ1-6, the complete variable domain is DGGITQSPKYLFRKEGQNVTLSCEQNLNHDAMYWYRQDPGQGLRLIYYSQIVNDFQKGDIAEGYSVSREKKESFPLTVTSAQKNPTAFYLCASSIRDSPLHFGNGTRLTVT.

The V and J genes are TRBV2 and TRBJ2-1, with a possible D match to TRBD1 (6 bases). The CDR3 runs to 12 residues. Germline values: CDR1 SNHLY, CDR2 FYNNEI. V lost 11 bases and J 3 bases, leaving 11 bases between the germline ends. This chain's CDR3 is CARNRVYNEQFF. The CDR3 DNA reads TGTGCCCGCAACAGGGTCTACAATGAGCAGTTCTTC.

In nucleotides, the CDR3 is TGTGCCAGCAGCTTCGGGACACAAAACTATGGCTACACCTTC. Protein: CASSFGTQNYGYTF. J is TRBJ1-2 and V is TRBV5-6, with D tentatively TRBD1 (6 bases). The CDR3 totals 14 residues. Germline V gene lookup returns CDR1 SGHDT and CDR2 YYEEEE. V gave up 2 bases and J gave up 2 bases, with 10 bases separating them.

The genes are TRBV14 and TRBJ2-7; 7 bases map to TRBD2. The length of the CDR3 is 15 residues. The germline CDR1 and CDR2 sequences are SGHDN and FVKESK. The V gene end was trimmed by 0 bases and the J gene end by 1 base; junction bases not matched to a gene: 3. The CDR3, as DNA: TGTGCCAGCAGCCAAGAGATCGGGAGGTCCTACGAGCAGTACTTC. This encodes CASSQEIGRSYEQYF.

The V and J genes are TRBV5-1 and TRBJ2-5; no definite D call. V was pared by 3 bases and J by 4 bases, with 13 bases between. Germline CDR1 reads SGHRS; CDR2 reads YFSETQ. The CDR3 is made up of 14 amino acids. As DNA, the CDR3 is TGCGCCAGCAGCTCAGAATTAGGGATAGAGACCCAGTACTTC. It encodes CASSSELGIETQYF.

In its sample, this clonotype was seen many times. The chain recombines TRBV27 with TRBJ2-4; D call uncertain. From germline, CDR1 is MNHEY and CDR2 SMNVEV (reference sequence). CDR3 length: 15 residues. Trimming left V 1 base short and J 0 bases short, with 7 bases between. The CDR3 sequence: CASSLLGTAKNIQYF. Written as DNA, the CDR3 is TGTGCCAGCAGTTTATTAGGTACAGCCAAAAACATTCAGTACTTC.

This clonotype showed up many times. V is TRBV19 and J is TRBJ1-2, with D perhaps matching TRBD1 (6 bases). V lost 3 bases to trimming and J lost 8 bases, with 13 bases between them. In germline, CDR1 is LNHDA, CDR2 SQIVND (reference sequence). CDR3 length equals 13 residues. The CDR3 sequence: CASSIWGAGGYTF. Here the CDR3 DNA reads TGTGCCAGTAGTATCTGGGGGGCAGGAGGCTACACCTTC.

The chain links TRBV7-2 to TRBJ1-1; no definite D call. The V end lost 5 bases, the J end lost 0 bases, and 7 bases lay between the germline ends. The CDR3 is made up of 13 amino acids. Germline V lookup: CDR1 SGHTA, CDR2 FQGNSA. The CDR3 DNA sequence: TGTGCCAGCAGCGTTTTATTGAACACTGAAGCTTTCTTT. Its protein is CASSVLLNTEAFF.

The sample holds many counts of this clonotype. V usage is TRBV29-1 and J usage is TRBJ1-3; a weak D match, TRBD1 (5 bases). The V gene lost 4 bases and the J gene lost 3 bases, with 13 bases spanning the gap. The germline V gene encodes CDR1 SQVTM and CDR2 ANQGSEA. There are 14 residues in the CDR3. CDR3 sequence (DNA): TGCAGCGTTGTTGGGGGATCCAATGGAAACACCATATATTTT. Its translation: CSVVGGSNGNTIYF.

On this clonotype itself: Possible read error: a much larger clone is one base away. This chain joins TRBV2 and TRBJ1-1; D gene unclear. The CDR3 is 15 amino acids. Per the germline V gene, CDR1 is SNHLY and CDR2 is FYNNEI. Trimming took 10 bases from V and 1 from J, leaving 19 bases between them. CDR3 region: CATWSRRVRNTEAFF. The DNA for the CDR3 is TGTGCCACCTGGTCGCGGAGGGTGAGGAACACTGAAGCTTTCTTT.

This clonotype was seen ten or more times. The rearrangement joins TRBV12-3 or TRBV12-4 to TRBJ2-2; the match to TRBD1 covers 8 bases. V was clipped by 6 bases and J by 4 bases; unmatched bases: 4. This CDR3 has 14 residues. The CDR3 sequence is CASRDRDFTGELFF. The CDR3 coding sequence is TGTGCCAGCAGGGACAGGGACTTCACCGGGGAGCTGTTTTTT.

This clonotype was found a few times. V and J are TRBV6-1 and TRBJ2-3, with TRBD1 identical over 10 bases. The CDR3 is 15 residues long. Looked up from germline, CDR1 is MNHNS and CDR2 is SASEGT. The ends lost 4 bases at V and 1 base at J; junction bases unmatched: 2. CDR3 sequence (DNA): TGTGCCAGCAGTGTGACAGGGGGCCGCACAGATACGCAGTATTTT. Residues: CASSVTGGRTDTQYF.

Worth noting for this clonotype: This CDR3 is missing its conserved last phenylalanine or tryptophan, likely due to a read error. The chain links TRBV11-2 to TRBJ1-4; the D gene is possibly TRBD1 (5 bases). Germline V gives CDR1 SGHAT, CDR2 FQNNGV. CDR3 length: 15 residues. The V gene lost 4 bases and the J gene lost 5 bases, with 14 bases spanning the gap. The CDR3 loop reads CASSSGAGLNEKLFL. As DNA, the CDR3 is TGTGCCAGCAGCTCTGGGGCAGGGCTAAATGAAAAACTGTTTCTT.